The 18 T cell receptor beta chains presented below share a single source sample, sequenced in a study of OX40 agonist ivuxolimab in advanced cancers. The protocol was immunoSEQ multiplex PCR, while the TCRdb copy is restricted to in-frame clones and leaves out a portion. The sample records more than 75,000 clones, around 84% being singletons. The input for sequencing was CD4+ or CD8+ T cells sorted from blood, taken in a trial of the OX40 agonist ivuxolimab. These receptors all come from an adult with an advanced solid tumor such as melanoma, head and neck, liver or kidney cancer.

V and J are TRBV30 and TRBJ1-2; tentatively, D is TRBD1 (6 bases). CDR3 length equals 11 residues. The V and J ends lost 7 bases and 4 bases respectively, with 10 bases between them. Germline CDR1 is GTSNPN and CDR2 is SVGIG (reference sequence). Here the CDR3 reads CASHRAYGYTF. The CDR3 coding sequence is TGTGCCTCCCACAGGGCCTATGGCTACACCTTC.

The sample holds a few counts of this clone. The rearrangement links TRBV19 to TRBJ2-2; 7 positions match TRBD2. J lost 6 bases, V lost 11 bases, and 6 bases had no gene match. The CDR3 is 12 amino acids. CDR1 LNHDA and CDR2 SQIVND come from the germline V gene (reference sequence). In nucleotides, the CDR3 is TGTGCCCTCGGGGGGAGGCCCGGGGAGCTGTTTTTT. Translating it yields CALGGRPGELFF. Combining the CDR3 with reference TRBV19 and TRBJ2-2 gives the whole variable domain DGGITQSPKYLFRKEGQNVTLSCEQNLNHDAMYWYRQDPGQGLRLIYYSQIVNDFQKGDIAEGYSVSREKKESFPLTVTSAQKNPTAFYLCALGGRPGELFFGEGSRLTVL.

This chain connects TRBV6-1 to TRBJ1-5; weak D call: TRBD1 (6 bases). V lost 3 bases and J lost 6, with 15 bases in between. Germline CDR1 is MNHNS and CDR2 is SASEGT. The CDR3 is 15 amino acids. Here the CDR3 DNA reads TGTGCCAGCAGTGACCAGGGGCAGGGAGGTCAGCCCCAGCATTTT. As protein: CASSDQGQGGQPQHF.

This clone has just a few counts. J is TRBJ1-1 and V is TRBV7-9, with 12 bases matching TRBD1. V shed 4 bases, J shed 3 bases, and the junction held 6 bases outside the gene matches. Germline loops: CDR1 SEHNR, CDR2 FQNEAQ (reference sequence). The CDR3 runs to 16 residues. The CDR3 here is CASSSGTGGAYTEAFF. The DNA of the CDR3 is TGTGCCAGCAGCTCCGGGACAGGGGGCGCCTACACTGAAGCTTTCTTT. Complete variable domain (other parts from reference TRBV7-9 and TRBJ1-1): DTGVSQNPRHKITKRGQNVTFRCDPISEHNRLYWYRQTLGQGPEFLTYFQNEAQLEKSRLLSDRFSAERPKGSFSTLEIQRTEQGDSAMYLCASSSGTGGAYTEAFFGQGTRLTVV.

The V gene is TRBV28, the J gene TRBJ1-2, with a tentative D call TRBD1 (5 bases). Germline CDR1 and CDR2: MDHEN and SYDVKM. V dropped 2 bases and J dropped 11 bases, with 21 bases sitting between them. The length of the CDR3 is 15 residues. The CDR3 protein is CASSLAGQQLRGYTF. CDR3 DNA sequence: TGTGCCAGCAGTTTAGCGGGGCAGCAACTACGAGGGTACACCTTC.

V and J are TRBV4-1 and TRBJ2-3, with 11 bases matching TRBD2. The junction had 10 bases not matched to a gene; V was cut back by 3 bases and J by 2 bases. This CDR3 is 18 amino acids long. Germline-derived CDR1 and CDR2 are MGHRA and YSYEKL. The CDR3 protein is CASSQQSSGGSNTDTQYF. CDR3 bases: TGCGCCAGCAGCCAGCAATCTAGCGGGGGGTCCAACACAGATACGCAGTATTTT.

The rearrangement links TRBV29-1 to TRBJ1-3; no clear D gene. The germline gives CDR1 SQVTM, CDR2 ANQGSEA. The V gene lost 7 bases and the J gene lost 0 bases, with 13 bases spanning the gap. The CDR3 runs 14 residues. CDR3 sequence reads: CSATDGYSGNTIYF. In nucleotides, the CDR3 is TGCAGCGCTACGGACGGGTACTCTGGAAACACCATATATTTT.

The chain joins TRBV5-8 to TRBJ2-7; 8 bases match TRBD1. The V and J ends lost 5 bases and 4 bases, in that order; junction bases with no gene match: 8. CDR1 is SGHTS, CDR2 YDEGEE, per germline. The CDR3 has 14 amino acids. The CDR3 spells CASRTGTGGYEQYV. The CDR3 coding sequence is TGTGCCAGCAGGACCGGGACAGGAGGATACGAGCAGTACGTC.

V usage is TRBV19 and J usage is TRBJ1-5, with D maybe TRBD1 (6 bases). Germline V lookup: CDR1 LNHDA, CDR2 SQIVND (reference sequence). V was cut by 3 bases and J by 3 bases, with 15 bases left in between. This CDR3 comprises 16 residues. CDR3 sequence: CASSIRTGSNNQPQHF. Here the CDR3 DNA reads TGTGCCAGTAGTATTCGAACAGGGTCGAACAATCAGCCCCAGCATTTT. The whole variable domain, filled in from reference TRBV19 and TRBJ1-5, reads DGGITQSPKYLFRKEGQNVTLSCEQNLNHDAMYWYRQDPGQGLRLIYYSQIVNDFQKGDIAEGYSVSREKKESFPLTVTSAQKNPTAFYLCASSIRTGSNNQPQHFGDGTRLSIL.

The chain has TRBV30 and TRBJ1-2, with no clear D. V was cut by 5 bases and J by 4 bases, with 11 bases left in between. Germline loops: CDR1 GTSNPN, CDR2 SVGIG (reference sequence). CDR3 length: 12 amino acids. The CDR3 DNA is TGTGCCTGGGAGCCTGGGATCTATGGCTACACCTTC. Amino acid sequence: CAWEPGIYGYTF.

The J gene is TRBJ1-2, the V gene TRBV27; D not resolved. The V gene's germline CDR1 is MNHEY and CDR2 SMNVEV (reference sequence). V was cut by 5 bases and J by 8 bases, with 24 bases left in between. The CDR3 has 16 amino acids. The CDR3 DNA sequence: TGTGCCAGCAGTCCCCTTTTCAAGGGCAGTGTGGGGGGCTACACCTTC. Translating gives CASSPLFKGSVGGYTF.

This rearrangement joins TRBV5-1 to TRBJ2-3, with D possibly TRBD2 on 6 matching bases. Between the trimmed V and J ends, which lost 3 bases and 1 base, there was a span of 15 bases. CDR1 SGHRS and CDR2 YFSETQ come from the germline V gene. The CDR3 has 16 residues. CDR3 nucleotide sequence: TGCGCCAGCAGCTGGGACTCCGGGCGGGGCACAGATACGCAGTATTTT. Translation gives CASSWDSGRGTDTQYF.

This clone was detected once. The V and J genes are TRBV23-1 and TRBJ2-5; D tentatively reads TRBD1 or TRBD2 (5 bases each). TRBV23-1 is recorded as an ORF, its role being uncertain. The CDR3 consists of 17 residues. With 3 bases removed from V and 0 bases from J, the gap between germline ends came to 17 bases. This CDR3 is CASSHRGSQENQETQYF. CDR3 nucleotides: TGCGCCAGCAGTCATCGAGGGTCACAGGAAAACCAAGAGACCCAGTACTTC.

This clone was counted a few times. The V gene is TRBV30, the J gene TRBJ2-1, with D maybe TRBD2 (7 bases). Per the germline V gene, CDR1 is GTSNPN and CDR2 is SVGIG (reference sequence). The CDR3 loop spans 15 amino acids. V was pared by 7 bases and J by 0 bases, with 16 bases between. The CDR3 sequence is CASRAGASSYNEQFF. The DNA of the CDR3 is TGTGCCTCGAGGGCGGGGGCCAGCTCCTACAATGAGCAGTTCTTC.

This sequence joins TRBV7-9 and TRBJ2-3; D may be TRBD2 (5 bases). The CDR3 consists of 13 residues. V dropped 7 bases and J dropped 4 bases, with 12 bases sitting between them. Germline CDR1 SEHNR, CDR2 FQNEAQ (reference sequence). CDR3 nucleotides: TGTGCCAGCACCCGGGAAGCTCCAGATACGCAGTATTTT. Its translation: CASTREAPDTQYF.

The CDR3 loop reads CASSGQLHNEQFF. CDR3 nucleotides: TGTGCCAGCAGCGGACAGCTCCACAATGAGCAGTTCTTC. This chain connects TRBV9 to TRBJ2-1, with D tentatively TRBD1 (5 bases). Germline V gene data show CDR1 as SGDLS and CDR2 as YYNGEE. The ends were cut back, 3 bases at V and 5 bases at J, with 9 bases in the middle. The CDR3 runs to 13 residues.

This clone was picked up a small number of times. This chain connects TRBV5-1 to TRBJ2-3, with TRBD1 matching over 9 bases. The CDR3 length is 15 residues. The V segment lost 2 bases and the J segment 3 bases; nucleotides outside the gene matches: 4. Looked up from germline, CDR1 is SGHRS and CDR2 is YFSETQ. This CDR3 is CASSLGQGRTDTQYF. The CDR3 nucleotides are TGCGCCAGCAGCTTAGGACAGGGGAGGACAGATACGCAGTATTTT.

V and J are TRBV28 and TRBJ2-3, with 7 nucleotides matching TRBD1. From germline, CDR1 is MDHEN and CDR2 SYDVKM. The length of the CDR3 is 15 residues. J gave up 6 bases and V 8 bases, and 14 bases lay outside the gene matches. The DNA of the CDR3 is TGTGCCAGCGCGTCGGGACAGTCCACGGGGGATACGCAGTATTTT. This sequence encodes CASASGQSTGDTQYF.